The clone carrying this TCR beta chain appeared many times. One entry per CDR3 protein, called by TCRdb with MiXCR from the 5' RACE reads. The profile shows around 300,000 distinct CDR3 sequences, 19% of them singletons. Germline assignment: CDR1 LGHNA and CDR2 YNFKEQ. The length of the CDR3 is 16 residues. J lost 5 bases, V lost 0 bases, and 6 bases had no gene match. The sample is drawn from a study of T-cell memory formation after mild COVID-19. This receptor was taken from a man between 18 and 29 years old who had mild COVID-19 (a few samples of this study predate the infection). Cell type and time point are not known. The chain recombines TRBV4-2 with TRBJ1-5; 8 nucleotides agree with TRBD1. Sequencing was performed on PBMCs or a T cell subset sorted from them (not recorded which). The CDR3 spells CASSQDLQGAYQPQHF. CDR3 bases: TGTGCCAGCAGCCAAGATCTGCAGGGGGCTTATCAGCCCCAGCATTTT.